The clone carrying this TCR beta chain showed up just once. In the authors' methods: How many nucleated cells were present was estimated from reference gene primer amplification. TCRdb keeps only in-frame clones here, not all; method: immunoSEQ multiplex PCR. V and J calls and clone size are copied from that table; D and trimming were computed from the DNA. In the table there are fewer than 700,000 clones, roughly 89% of which are singletons. The data stem from a study of blood T cell repertoires in COVID-19. Turning to the study itself: T cells, B-cell-depleted T cells, or PBMCs supplied cDNA or gDNA.

This CDR3 is built from 15 residues. V was pared by 4 bases and J by 3 bases, with 15 bases between. Germline assignment: CDR1 WNHNN and CDR2 SYGVQD (reference sequence). The rearrangement links TRBV10-1 to TRBJ1-1, with D unresolved. Sequencing used peripheral blood. The TCR originated in a woman aged 45-65 years with COVID-19, enrolled during active disease. The DNA for the CDR3 is TGCGCCAGCAGTGCAGACTTAGACGGAGACACTGAAGCTTTCTTT. Amino acid sequence: CASSADLDGDTEAFF.